This T cell receptor beta chain is drawn from a study of blood T cell repertoires in COVID-19. At the level of the study: Samples came from the United States, Italy and Spain, spanning acute and convalescent COVID-19.

Trimming stripped 0 bases from V and 10 bases from J, with 12 bases between. The germline V gene has CDR1 LGHDT and CDR2 YNNKEL (reference sequence). CDR3 length: 14 amino acids. As processed by the authors: Using reference gene primer amplification, nucleated cell counts were estimated. Only in-frame clones appear in the TCRdb table, and some are missing; sequencing was by immunoSEQ multiplex PCR. V, J and clone size are those of that table, while D and trimming were read from the DNA. The sample has tens of thousands of clones; 87% are singletons. The receptor comes from a human donor with active COVID-19. The donor label of this sample is uncertain. The source material was peripheral blood. The chain combines TRBV3-1 (or the pseudogene TRBV3-2) with TRBJ1-4, with D possibly being TRBD1 (6 bases). The CDR3: CASSQEGGGGKLFF. The DNA for the CDR3 is TGTGCCAGCAGCCAAGAGGGGGGGGGCGGAAAACTGTTTTTT.